This record covers a single T cell receptor (beta chain). This clonotype has just a few counts. Its antigen target is currently unknown. No base qualities exist here, and no much larger clone lies one base off it. Libraries were built with 5' RACE. Sequencing used an Illumina HiSeq 2500. A second PCR of about 6 to 11 cycles was performed with a sample-barcoded 5' primer and a J-beta primer mix. Each TCR beta cDNA molecule received a unique molecular identifier from a template-switch 5' adaptor carrying 12 random nucleotides. Each sample yielded at least 3 million CDR3-containing paired-end reads. All of the RNA was converted into first-strand cDNA using the Mint cDNA synthesis kit, with a TRBC-specific oligonucleotide serving as the primer. After uracil-DNA glycosylase treatment, a first 18-cycle PCR used universal primers M1SS and BC2_uni_R on all cDNA. Per the original workflow: Normalization of each sample was performed by random selection of 1 million high-quality reads, each carrying a distinct molecular identifier. Reads sharing molecular identifiers were discarded rather than binned into consensus sequences. MiTCR, set to a Q25 quality threshold and the strictest error-elimination algorithm, was used for CDR3 identification, clonotype clustering and error correction. A nonparametric unseen species model using Euler transformation provided a lower-bound estimate of total TCR beta diversity. TCRdb reprocessed the public reads (quality trimming at Q25 with fastp, clone calling with MiXCR) and kept in-frame beta chains. Merged by CDR3 protein, the rows form single entries marked with the most common genes and DNA. The authors' filters were not applied to this entry. The sample profile shows about 780,000 distinct CDR3 sequences; about 46% of them were found once. 18% of the sample belongs to the ten largest clones.

The donors were 40 or so Caucasian individuals from Russia, aged roughly 6 to 100 years, who were systemically healthy. Around 10 milliliters of peripheral blood were drawn from each donor into EDTA-treated Vacutainer tubes. Ficoll-Paque density-gradient centrifugation was used to isolate PBMCs, with at least 7 million per sample. Trizol reagent was used to extract total RNA from the PBMCs, yielding at least 6 micrograms per sample. For every donor, flow cytometry on a PBMC aliquot measured the percentage of naive CD45RAhigh/CD27high T cells. This entry is derived from a study of blood T cells in healthy people across ages (dated by TCRdb to between 2014 and 2016). Concerning the study at large: Template switching captured roughly one uniquely barcoded TCR beta cDNA molecule per two T cells in model experiments. Donors were grouped into four age groups: young (average roughly 15 years), middle-aged (less than 40), aged (over 55) and long-lived (just over 80). Age-related changes in TCR beta repertoire diversity were measured in the study by deep sequencing normalized with unique cDNA molecular identifiers. The study analyzed two additional independent replicas of 1 million unique cDNA reads from the same blood draw for two donors, one aged 18 to 30 and one aged 80 or older. To avoid experimental bias, donors of different ages were distributed randomly across sequencing lanes. Here is what the overall study found, with its caveats: Compared with the aged group, more naive CD4+ T cells, fewer expanded clones and increased TCR diversity were shown by the long-lived group, suggesting age selection. There was a strong correlation between observed TCR beta diversity and the percentage of naive T cells measured by flow cytometry. Because profiling used bulk unsorted PBMCs, naive and antigen-experienced compartments could not be compared conclusively. Donor CMV infection status was unknown, potentially confounding age-related changes in expanded clonotypes. Estimates of total diversity from one million sequenced T cells were regarded as lower bounds and underestimates. Observed TCR beta diversity per million T cells fell roughly linearly with age, and a significant reduction was already apparent by age around 39.

The CDR3 goes from the cysteine to the phenylalanine over 16 residues. Kept here is only the CDR3 DNA, which spans 48 bases and is read in frame from base 1. Between the V and J ends, shortened by 4 bases and 0 bases respectively, the junction contains 14 bases. Via the germline V gene, CDR1 is SGHRS and CDR2 YFSETQ. This TCR was recovered from an elderly man in good health. The V gene is TRBV5-1 and the J gene is TRBJ2-1; matching of 6 bases hints at TRBD2 as the D gene. The sample was blood. The sequence in DNA is TGCGCCAGCAGCCGCGGGATTGGAAGCTCCTACAATGAGCAGTTCTTC. Its protein is CASSRGIGSSYNEQFF.